The 25 T cell receptor beta chains in this list originate from one sample, sequenced in a study of T cells in localized non-small cell lung cancer. Sequencing used immunoSEQ multiplex PCR; TCRdb keeps in-frame clones, though not all of them. The sample includes 20,000 to 30,000 clones, 70% to 90% seen only once; the top ten take roughly 1.1%. The source was peripheral blood, collected before any cancer treatment. The source of these receptors is a woman aged 35-70 years with stage I lung adenocarcinoma.

The V call is TRBV5-4, the J call TRBJ2-3; no definite D call. V lost 4 bases, J lost 2 bases, and 11 bases lay in between. The CDR3 spans 14 residues. Germline lookup yields CDR1 SGHNT and CDR2 YYREEE (reference sequence). The CDR3 spells CASSLSATTDTQYF. In DNA, the CDR3 is TGTGCCAGCAGCCTATCTGCGACCACAGATACGCAGTATTTT.

In DNA form, the CDR3 reads TGTGCCAGCAGCTTAGGGAGCAATCAGCCCCAGCATTTT. It is translated as CASSLGSNQPQHF. This chain uses TRBV11-2 with TRBJ1-5, with no clear D. The CDR3 runs to 13 residues. V was cut by 1 base and J by 1 base, with 2 bases left in between. Germline V lookup: CDR1 SGHAT, CDR2 FQNNGV.

This chain connects TRBV29-1 to TRBJ2-3, with D perhaps matching TRBD1 (5 bases). The germline V gene encodes CDR1 SQVTM and CDR2 ANQGSEA. The V end lost 3 bases, the J end lost 4 bases, and 14 bases lay between the germline ends. This CDR3 is 14 amino acids long. CDR3: CSVDVQGRADTQYF. The CDR3 DNA reads TGCAGCGTTGACGTTCAGGGCCGGGCAGATACGCAGTATTTT.

This chain joins TRBV2 and TRBJ1-3; unclear D gene. From germline, CDR1 is SNHLY and CDR2 FYNNEI. This CDR3 comprises 13 residues. Trimming took 0 bases from V and 4 from J, leaving 4 bases between them. CDR3 DNA sequence: TGTGCCAGCAGTGAAGCTGAAGGAAACACCATATATTTT. Amino acid sequence: CASSEAEGNTIYF.

This chain links TRBV29-1 with TRBJ2-3, with a possible D match to TRBD2 (5 bases). The CDR3 contains 14 residues. The germline V gene has CDR1 SQVTM and CDR2 ANQGSEA. The germline V and J ends were trimmed by 6 bases and 0 bases, with 13 bases remaining between them. The CDR3 bases are TGCAGCGTGAGGTCCGGACTTAGCACAGATACGCAGTATTTT. Encoded protein: CSVRSGLSTDTQYF.

This sequence joins TRBV19 and TRBJ1-4; possibly TRBD1 for D (6 bases). Germline loops: CDR1 LNHDA, CDR2 SQIVND (reference sequence). The V end lost 8 bases, the J end lost 7 bases, and 11 bases lay between the germline ends. The CDR3 is 12 amino acids. CDR3: CASEDSSEKLFF. The CDR3 coding sequence is TGTGCCAGTGAGGACAGTTCTGAAAAACTGTTTTTT.

The genes are TRBV7-6 and TRBJ2-7, with 9 bases aligning to TRBD1. This CDR3 spans 15 amino acids. CDR1 SGHVS and CDR2 FNYEAQ come from the germline V gene. The V gene end was trimmed by 5 bases and the J gene end by 3 bases; junction bases not matched to a gene: 8. This CDR3 reads CASSLRQGVNYEQYF. The CDR3 DNA follows: TGTGCCAGCAGCCTAAGACAGGGGGTGAACTACGAGCAGTACTTC.

This chain joins TRBV19 and TRBJ2-1; 7 nucleotides align to TRBD2. The germline V gene has CDR1 LNHDA and CDR2 SQIVND (reference sequence). The V gene end was trimmed by 6 bases and the J gene end by 5 bases; junction bases not matched to a gene: 10. The CDR3 is made up of 15 amino acids. This chain's CDR3 is CASRPQGGKNNEQFF. CDR3 bases: TGTGCCAGTAGACCCCAGGGAGGGAAGAACAATGAGCAGTTCTTC.

The CDR3 bases are TGTGCCAGCAGTTTGGGCGGGACAAAAGAGGAGACCCAGTACTTC. This encodes CASSLGGTKEETQYF. The chain employs TRBV28 and TRBJ2-5, with D perhaps matching TRBD1 or TRBD2 (6 bases each). Germline V CDR1 and CDR2: MDHEN, SYDVKM. The germline V and J ends were trimmed by 3 bases and 5 bases, with 16 bases remaining between them. The CDR3 contains 15 residues.

The chain uses TRBV18 and TRBJ1-5; D possibly corresponds to TRBD1 (5 bases). Trimming removed 4 bases from V and 6 bases from J, with 13 bases in between. CDR3 length equals 14 residues. CDR1 is KGHSH and CDR2 is LQKENI in the germline V gene. CDR3 sequence (DNA): TGTGCCAGCTCACGGCGGGACGTAGGTCAGCCCCAGCATTTT. Its protein is CASSRRDVGQPQHF.

The chain is built from TRBV5-4 and TRBJ1-6; D possibly corresponds to TRBD1 (6 bases). The CDR3 totals 13 residues. Looked up from germline, CDR1 is SGHNT and CDR2 is YYREEE (reference sequence). Trimming shortened V by 0 bases and J by 9 bases, and 7 bases separated the two germline ends. CDR3 protein: CASSLGGASPLHF. CDR3 nucleotide sequence: TGTGCCAGCAGCTTGGGGGGGGCTTCACCCCTCCACTTT.

This chain connects TRBV19 to TRBJ2-7; 9 bases agree with TRBD2. V was pared by 3 bases and J by 6 bases, with 12 bases of the junction left unmatched. This CDR3 spans 16 amino acids. Germline assignment: CDR1 LNHDA and CDR2 SQIVND (reference sequence). The CDR3 region has the DNA TGTGCCAGTAGTATCCGTGGACTAGCGCTGGGCGGCGAGCAGTACTTC. Amino acids: CASSIRGLALGGEQYF.

The rearrangement joins TRBV19 to TRBJ1-1, with D possibly TRBD1 on 5 matching bases. The V end was cut by 3 bases, the J end by 4 bases, with 12 bases between. The CDR3 spans 14 residues. Per the germline V gene, CDR1 is LNHDA and CDR2 is SQIVND (reference sequence). This CDR3 reads CASSISSGGTEAFF. The CDR3, as DNA: TGTGCCAGTAGTATTTCAAGTGGGGGCACTGAAGCTTTCTTT.

The genes are TRBV19 and TRBJ2-2; TRBD2 is a possible D gene (6 bases). Trimming cost V 3 bases and J 0 bases, with 8 bases left between them. Germline V gene data show CDR1 as LNHDA and CDR2 as SQIVND (reference sequence). The CDR3 totals 15 residues. The CDR3 DNA is TGTGCCAGTAGTATGGGGGGACCGAACACCGGGGAGCTGTTTTTT. It specifies CASSMGGPNTGELFF.

This rearrangement joins TRBV9 to TRBJ2-7; D call uncertain. Germline V gene lookup returns CDR1 SGDLS and CDR2 YYNGEE. The CDR3 loop spans 13 amino acids. V lost 4 bases to trimming and J lost 5 bases, with 13 bases between them. CDR3 amino acids: CASSLSMENEQYF. The CDR3 DNA sequence: TGTGCCAGCAGCTTATCTATGGAGAACGAGCAGTACTTC.

This sequence joins TRBV6-6 and TRBJ1-6; D possibly corresponds to TRBD1 (5 bases). Trimming stripped 0 bases from V and 8 bases from J, with 8 bases between. This CDR3 comprises 14 residues. Germline assignment: CDR1 MNHNY and CDR2 SVGAGI (reference sequence). Here the CDR3 reads CASSYSGEDSPLHF. For the CDR3, the DNA is TGTGCCAGCAGTTACTCAGGGGAGGATTCACCCCTCCACTTT.

This chain connects TRBV14 to TRBJ2-1; TRBD2 matches at 10 bases. The germline V gene encodes CDR1 SGHDN and CDR2 FVKESK. The CDR3 runs to 17 residues. V was pared by 4 bases and J by 4 bases, with 10 bases of the junction left unmatched. This CDR3 is CASSPPTGTSVYNEQFF. The CDR3 nucleotides are TGTGCCAGCAGCCCACCGACCGGGACTAGCGTATACAATGAGCAGTTCTTC.

The rearrangement joins TRBV5-4 to TRBJ2-7, with D unresolved. Trimming left V 3 bases short and J 0 bases short, with 7 bases between. This CDR3 has 13 amino acids. The germline V gene encodes CDR1 SGHNT and CDR2 YYREEE (reference sequence). The DNA for the CDR3 is TGTGCCAGCAGCTACGATAGCTCCTACGAGCAGTACTTC. As protein: CASSYDSSYEQYF.

The V gene is TRBV30, the J gene TRBJ2-6, with D unresolved. Between the trimmed V and J ends, which lost 0 bases and 1 base, there was a span of 7 bases. CDR1 is GTSNPN and CDR2 is SVGIG in the germline V gene (reference sequence). This CDR3 has 15 residues. The DNA for the CDR3 is TGTGCCTGGAGTGTAAAAGGGTCTGGGGCCAACGTCCTGACTTTC. Protein product: CAWSVKGSGANVLTF. Looking up the rest from reference TRBV30 and TRBJ2-6 gives the full variable domain: SQTIHQWPATLVQPVGSPLSLECTVEGTSNPNLYWYRQAAGRGLQLLFYSVGIGQISSEVPQNLSASRPQDRQFILSSKKLLLSDSGFYLCAWSVKGSGANVLTFGAGSRLTVL.

The CDR3 coding sequence is TGTGCCAGCAGTCTGAGGGACCGTAGCAATCAGCCCCAGCATTTT. Protein product: CASSLRDRSNQPQHF. V usage is TRBV28 and J usage is TRBJ1-5; D is perhaps TRBD1 (5 bases). The length of the CDR3 is 15 residues. Trimming took 5 bases from V and 0 from J, leaving 11 bases between them. The germline gives CDR1 MDHEN, CDR2 SYDVKM.

V is TRBV7-6 and J is TRBJ2-1; TRBD2 matches at 13 bases. After removal of 3 bases from V and 5 bases from J, the junction contained 4 bases not matched to a gene. The CDR3 length is 16 residues. Germline-derived CDR1 and CDR2 are SGHVS and FNYEAQ. The CDR3 bases are TGTGCCAGCAGCTTCAACGGACTAGCGGGGGACAATGAGCAGTTCTTC. The encoded protein is CASSFNGLAGDNEQFF.

V is TRBV4-1 and J is TRBJ2-1; possible D gene TRBD2, 7 bases. V was clipped by 8 bases and J by 4 bases, with 9 bases between them. Germline V gives CDR1 MGHRA, CDR2 YSYEKL. The CDR3 consists of 12 residues. CDR3 sequence (DNA): TGCGCCAGCGGGGGGGCATACAATGAGCAGTTCTTC. Its protein is CASGGAYNEQFF.

The rearrangement links TRBV7-2 to TRBJ1-6, with D perhaps matching TRBD1 (5 bases). Germline V CDR1 and CDR2: SGHTA, FQGNSA. The CDR3 has 14 residues. The germline V and J ends were trimmed by 0 bases and 7 bases, with 7 bases remaining between them. In DNA form, the CDR3 reads TGTGCCAGCAGCTTAGCGGCAGGGAATTCACCCCTCCACTTT. Translation gives CASSLAAGNSPLHF.

The CDR3 loop reads CASRISRGGEKLFF. CDR3 DNA sequence: TGTGCCAGCAGAATAAGCAGGGGGGGTGAAAAACTGTTTTTT. V gene TRBV2 combines with J gene TRBJ1-4; 7 nucleotides agree with TRBD1. The CDR3 is 14 amino acids. With V trimmed by 6 bases and J by 7 bases, 8 bases remained unmatched. CDR1 and CDR2 (germline): SNHLY, FYNNEI.

J is TRBJ2-7 and V is TRBV21-1; TRBD2 is the table's D call, not checked against the DNA. TRBV21-1 is a listed pseudogene. CDR3 size: 16 residues. CDR3 sequence (DNA): TGTGCCAGCAGCAAAGTGAGGAGGACGAGGATATACGAGCAGTACTTC. This translates into CASSKVRRTRIYEQYF.